This T cell receptor (beta chain) comes out of a study of blood T cells in healthy people across ages (dated by TCRdb to between 2014 and 2016). A note on the overall study: In model experiments, template switching captured roughly one uniquely barcoded TCR beta cDNA molecule for every two T cells. The donors were divided into four age groups: young (average roughly 15 years), middle-aged (approximately 39), aged (about 61) and long-lived (nearly 85). To avoid experimental bias, donors of different ages were randomly spread across the sequencing lanes. To track age-related changes in TCR beta repertoire diversity, the study relied on deep sequencing normalized with unique cDNA molecular identifiers. The study analyzed two additional independent replicas of 1 million unique cDNA reads from the same blood draw for two donors, one aged 18 to 30 and one aged 80 or older. Overall study outcomes, separate from this receptor: Compared with the aged group, the long-lived group had more naive CD4+ T cells, fewer expanded clones and increased TCR diversity, suggesting age selection. Observed TCR beta diversity correlated strongly with the percentage of naive T cells measured by flow cytometry. Donor CMV infection status was unknown, potentially confounding age-related changes in expanded clonotypes. Observed TCR beta diversity per million T cells fell roughly linearly with age, and a significant reduction was already apparent by age roughly 40. Estimates of total diversity from one million sequenced T cells were regarded as lower bounds and underestimates. Because profiling used bulk unsorted PBMCs, naive and antigen-experienced compartments could not be compared conclusively.

There are 16 amino acids in the CDR3, from cysteine to phenylalanine inclusive. Here the CDR3 DNA is all that survives: 48 bases in frame from base 1. Trimming removed 4 bases from V and 4 bases from J; the gene matches leave 6 bases unexplained. CDR1 and CDR2 are read off the germline V gene as LGHNA and YSLEER. The donors were about 40 Caucasian individuals from Russia, aged roughly 6 to 100 years, who were systemically healthy. Ten milliliters of peripheral blood were collected from each donor into EDTA-treated Vacutainer tubes. Ficoll-Paque density-gradient centrifugation was used to isolate PBMCs, with at least 6 million per sample. Total RNA, at least 6 micrograms per sample, was extracted from PBMCs with Trizol reagent. For every donor, flow cytometry on a PBMC aliquot measured the percentage of naive CD45RAhigh/CD27high T cells. The library was generated by 5' RACE. Sequencing instrument: Illumina HiSeq 2500. The second PCR ran for roughly 7 to 12 cycles and used a J-beta primer mix along with a sample-barcoded 5' primer. A unique molecular identifier was introduced onto each TCR beta cDNA molecule by a template-switch 5' adaptor carrying 12 random nucleotides. Each sample yielded at least 3 million CDR3-containing paired-end reads. The Mint cDNA synthesis kit, primed by a TRBC-specific oligonucleotide, was used to synthesize first-strand cDNA from all RNA. Following uracil-DNA glycosylase treatment, a first 18-cycle PCR with universal primers M1SS and BC2_uni_R was performed on all cDNA. The original methods were these. For normalization, 1 million high-quality reads were randomly selected from each sample, with every read carrying a distinct molecular identifier. Reads with shared molecular identifiers were discarded instead of being binned into consensus sequences. CDR3 identification, clonotype clustering and error correction used MiTCR with a Q25 quality threshold and the strictest error-elimination algorithm. A nonparametric unseen species model with Euler transformation was used to estimate a lower bound on total TCR beta diversity. TCRdb reran the public reads through fastp at Q25 and MiXCR, keeping productive beta chains. Entries are consolidated by CDR3 protein sequence, retaining the most common genes and DNA. TCRdb's processing, not the authors' own work, is the source of the V and J calls. Recorded for this sample are about 600,000 distinct CDR3 sequences; under 55% of them occurred a single time. The ten biggest clones cover 20% to 25% of the sample.

Concerning this clonotype: The target of this receptor is not known. One base away there is no much larger clone; base qualities are not given.

The chain is made from TRBV4-3 and TRBJ2-3; 12 junctional bases match TRBD2. Specimen: blood. The sequence came from an elderly man in good health. In nucleotide form, the sequence is TGCGCCAGCAGCCCCTCCCTAGCGGGGGGGGCAGATACGCAGTATTTT. Translated, this gives CASSPSLAGGADTQYF.